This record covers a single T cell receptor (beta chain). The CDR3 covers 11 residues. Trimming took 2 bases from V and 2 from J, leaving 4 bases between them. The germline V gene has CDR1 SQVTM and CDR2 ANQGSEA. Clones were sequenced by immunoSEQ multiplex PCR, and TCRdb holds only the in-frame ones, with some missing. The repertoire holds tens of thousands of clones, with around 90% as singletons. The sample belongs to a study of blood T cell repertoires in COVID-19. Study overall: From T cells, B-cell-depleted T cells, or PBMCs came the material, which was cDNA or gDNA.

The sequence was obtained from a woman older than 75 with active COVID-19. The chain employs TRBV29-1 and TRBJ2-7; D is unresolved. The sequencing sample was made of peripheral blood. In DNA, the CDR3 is TGCAGCGTTGAACTAGCCTACGAGCAGTACTTC. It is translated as CSVELAYEQYF.